The source of this T cell receptor (beta chain) is a study of blood T cell repertoires in COVID-19 (dated by TCRdb to 2018 to 2020). Background on the whole study: Samples from collaborators originated in the United States, Italy and Spain and spanned both the acute and convalescent phases of COVID-19. The dataset comprised deeply sampled blood TCRbeta repertoires from subjects exposed to, actively infected with, or recovered from COVID-19. A freely available public database, intended as a resource for researchers studying the immune response to SARS-CoV-2, is where the repertoires were released. Nearly every sample came with metadata listing a de-identified subject ID, COVID-19 status, age in years and sex. Samples were obtained from the ongoing ImmuneRACE study (first 160 participants) and from about 1,300 subjects provided by 6 global collaborators. The prospective study material was composed of cDNA or gDNA derived from T cells, B-cell-depleted T cells, or PBMCs. Where HLA class I and class II types were available, the types were taken from metadata supplied by the sample provider, not from assay-based typing. Overall study outcomes, separate from this receptor: The quantity of clinical and demographic metadata differed by source and by participant and was supplied without curation.

On this clone: No cognate antigen has been identified for it. Base quality data are lacking; no much larger clone is found one base away.

TCRbeta CDR3 regions were amplified from genomic DNA using the immunoSEQ Assay, a bias-controlled multiplex PCR. Processing in the source paper ran as follows. The number of nucleated cells in each sample was estimated by amplification of reference gene primers within the assay. Sequence reads were collapsed and filtered to measure the absolute abundance of every unique TCRbeta CDR3 rearrangement. For each sample, productive Simpson clonality was calculated as the square root of Simpson's diversity index across productive rearrangements. TCRdb holds this immuneACCESS table with in-frame rearrangements only. Some clones are missing; in checked studies, unresolved V genes explain under half, and the rest has no known cause. V, J and clone size reflect that table, while D and trimming were determined from the DNA. The sample table holds a few hundred thousand clones, of which about 90% were seen once. 0.95% to 1.5% of the sample is held by the ten biggest clonotypes.

Including the terminal cysteine and phenylalanine, the CDR3 comprises 11 residues. Only the CDR3 region is kept as DNA, spanning 33 bases read in frame from base 1. CDR1 and CDR2 are read off the germline V gene as SGHRS and YFSETQ. V loses 10 bases at its end and J loses 11 bases; junction bases beyond the gene matches: 10. In the prospective study, participants were about 18 to 95 years old, resided in around 25 geographic areas of the United States, and were enrolled through a virtual design. Cohort assignment in the prospective study relied on participant-reported clinical history from a screening survey and a study questionnaire. In the prospective study, mobile phlebotomists collected whole blood, serum and a nasopharyngeal or oropharyngeal swab from each participant. Prospective study participants could optionally give additional blood draws and questionnaires over an approximately 2-month period. Blood samples from the prospective study were shipped frozen or at room temperature prior to DNA extraction.

This TCR derives from a human donor in a cohort exposed to, infected with or recovered from COVID-19 (not recorded which). The donor label of this sample is uncertain. The sample was PBMCs or T cells enriched from blood (not recorded which). The V and J segments used are TRBV5-1 and TRBJ2-7; 9 bases in the middle match TRBD1. CDR3 reads: CAGPPDRGKYF. The DNA is as follows: TGCGCCGGACCACCGGACAGGGGAAAGTACTTC.